This T cell receptor beta chain emerged from a study of blood T cell repertoires in COVID-19. Per the study methods: Amplified reference gene primers provided the basis for estimating nucleated cell counts. The data were produced by immunoSEQ multiplex PCR, yet TCRdb's version contains in-frame clones alone and is incomplete. That table is the source of V, J and clone size, and D and trimming were worked out from the DNA. The data show 250,000 to 350,000 clones, with 70% to 90% seen just once and approximately 5.3% held by the top ten. In this sample, this clone turned up once. This TCR derives from a woman aged 25 to 39 who had recovered from COVID-19. The material sequenced was PBMCs or T cells enriched from blood (not recorded which).

The CDR3 nucleotides are TGTGCCAGCAGCGCCTCTCCGGGACAGGGCGCTTCTACCTACGAGCAGTACTTC. It encodes CASSASPGQGASTYEQYF. The rearrangement links TRBV11-2 to TRBJ2-7, with 9 bases that match TRBD1. Germline lookup yields CDR1 SGHAT and CDR2 FQNNGV. The J segment lost 2 bases and the V segment lost 5 bases, leaving 16 bases of the junction unmatched. The CDR3 spans 18 residues.